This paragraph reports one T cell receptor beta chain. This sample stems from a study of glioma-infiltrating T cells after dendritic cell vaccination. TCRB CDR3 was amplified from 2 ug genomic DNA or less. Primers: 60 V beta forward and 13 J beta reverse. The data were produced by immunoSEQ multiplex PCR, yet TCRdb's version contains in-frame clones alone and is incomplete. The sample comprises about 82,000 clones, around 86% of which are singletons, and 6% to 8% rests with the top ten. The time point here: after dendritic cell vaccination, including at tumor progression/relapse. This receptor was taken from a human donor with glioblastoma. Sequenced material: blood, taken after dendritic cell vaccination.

The CDR3 protein is CASSLSQGDYGYTF. CDR3 sequence (DNA): TGTGCCAGCAGCTTAAGCCAGGGGGACTATGGCTACACCTTC. The rearrangement uses TRBV7-3 and TRBJ1-2; 7 nucleotides line up with TRBD1. Germline CDR1 reads SGHTA; CDR2 reads FQGTGA. The trim removed 1 base at V and 3 bases at J, leaving 2 bases unmatched. The CDR3 extends over 14 amino acids.